Reported below is one T cell receptor (beta chain). The data stem from a study of T cell changes during pregnancy in multiple sclerosis. The data were produced by immunoSEQ multiplex PCR, yet TCRdb's version contains in-frame clones alone and is incomplete. This table has fewer than 90,000 clones, 90% to 95% appearing once. V lost 4 bases and J lost 6; bases outside the gene matches: 6. The CDR3 has 15 amino acids. Germline CDR1 SGDLS, CDR2 YYNGEE. This sequence originates from a female donor with multiple sclerosis, enrolled in a pregnancy study. The sequenced sample was peripheral blood, obtained in the third trimester of pregnancy. The V and J genes are TRBV9 and TRBJ2-2; 10 bases are shared with TRBD2. The CDR3 here is CASSLKAGGPGELFF. DNA of the CDR3: TGTGCCAGCAGCCTAAAAGCGGGAGGGCCCGGGGAGCTGTTTTTT.